This is a list of T cell receptor beta chains from one sample in a study of brain T cells in children with intractable seizures. Profiling relied on immunoSEQ multiplex PCR, and the TCRdb table lists in-frame clones only, not all of them. The sample yields around 340,000 clones, over 90% seen once. The sequencing used peripheral blood, collected roughly 5 months after surgery. The receptors come from a boy under three years old with tuberous sclerosis and intractable seizures. CDR3s include the opening cysteine and the closing phenylalanine or tryptophan.

>TRBJ2-3|TRBV24-1|16
CATSDPIRGNSDTQYF
>TRBJ2-6|TRBV5-5|17
CASSKQGEHSGANVLTF
>TRBJ2-1|TRBV24-1|13
CATSDGSYNEQFF
>TRBJ1-4|TRBV30|14
CAWSFNREDEKLFF
>TRBJ1-5|TRBV6-5|15
CASSVDGVADQPQHF
>TRBJ1-2|TRBV5-5|14
CASSLTGGHYGYTF
>TRBJ2-6|TRBV7-2|15
CASNFGGSGANVLTF
>TRBJ1-6|TRBV30|14
CAWELGQGNSPLHF
>TRBJ1-1|TRBV10-3|14
CAITSPGEGTEAFF
>TRBJ2-2|TRBV10-3|19
CAISDFWDRVTRDTGELFF
>TRBJ1-3|TRBV7-2|14
CASSLVGGGNTIYF
>TRBJ2-1|TRBV25-1|15
CASSAGVWSYNEQFF
>TRBJ2-7|TRBV6-1|13
CASSESGTYEQYF
>TRBJ1-4|TRBV3-1/TRBV3-2|16
CASSRQPGWGNEKLFF
>TRBJ1-5|TRBV4-1|14
CASSSDLSNQPQHF
>TRBJ1-6|TRBV27|14
CASRGLSYNSPLHF
>TRBJ2-1|TRBV15|15
CATSTLAVSYNEQFF
>TRBJ2-6|TRBV6-2/TRBV6-3|16
CASSPNRASGANVLTF
>TRBJ1-6|TRBV11-2|17
CASSSYSADVGGGPLHF
>TRBJ2-1|TRBV4-1|15
CASSPLAGGRNEQFF
>TRBJ2-7|TRBV7-2|15
CASSLRGGRSYEQYF
>TRBJ2-2|TRBV5-1|16
CASRQDRVRGAGELFF
>TRBJ2-1|TRBV3-1/TRBV3-2|17
CASSRYGQASSYNEQFF
>TRBJ2-1|TRBV7-2|15
CASSPGAGVGHEQFF
>TRBJ1-6|TRBV7-2|12
CASGKLDSPLHF
>TRBJ1-4|TRBV19|16
CASSLRTTGKNEKLFF
>TRBJ2-6|TRBV30|16
CACWVAGASWANVLTF
>TRBJ2-7|TRBV16|15
CASSQYMQGADEQYF
>TRBJ1-6|TRBV11-3|15
CASSLELGVGSPLHF
>TRBJ1-1|TRBV6-5|14
CASNPGRLNTEAFF
>TRBJ2-1|TRBV2|13
CASSGALDNEQFF
>TRBJ2-1|TRBV12-3/TRBV12-4|11
CASSFVGEQFF
>TRBJ2-3|TRBV6-2/TRBV6-3|13
CASSDNTSGSQYF
>TRBJ2-7|TRBV20-1|14
CSASSIARAYEQYF
>TRBJ2-3|TRBV12-5|15
CASGLSYSSTDTQYF
>TRBJ1-1|TRBV12-3/TRBV12-4|13
CASSSTGGTEAFF
>TRBJ1-1|TRBV7-6|13
CASSLGTETEAFF